This T cell receptor (beta chain) originates from a study of T-cell memory formation after mild COVID-19. Regarding the study as a whole: Whereas later expanders leaned CD4+, clones contracting day 15 to 85 showed a balanced CD4/CD8 makeup. Memory from before infection featured some responding clones, which suggests cross-reactive memory joined. Among CD4+ contracting clones, most were CM and EM, and CD8+ ones EMRA.

Germline CDR1 reads PRHDT; CDR2 reads FYEKMQ (reference sequence). Trimming removed 5 bases from V and 3 bases from J, with 11 bases in between. The CDR3 is 14 amino acids. For this clonotype: Its matching antigen is unknown.

Amplification by 5'RACE using constant-segment primers produced TCR alpha and TCR beta cDNA libraries that carried sample barcodes and UMIs. TCRdb analysed the 5' RACE reads with MiXCR anew, one entry per CDR3 protein. The sample lists roughly 110,000 distinct CDR3 sequences, roughly an eighth occurring once. Sequenced material: PBMCs or a T cell subset sorted from them (not recorded which). The sequence derives from a man between 18 and 29 years old who had mild COVID-19 (a few samples of this study predate the infection). Cell type and time point are not known. The V and J genes are TRBV13 and TRBJ1-3; D is undetermined. The chain's CDR3 is CASSLGVFGNTIYF. The CDR3 DNA follows: TGTGCCAGCAGCCTTGGGGTGTTTGGAAACACCATATATTTT. Looking up the rest from reference TRBV13 and TRBJ1-3 gives the full variable domain: AAGVIQSPRHLIKEKRETATLKCYPIPRHDTVYWYQQGPGQDPQFLISFYEKMQSDKGSIPDRFSAQQFSDYHSELNMSSLELGDSALYFCASSLGVFGNTIYFGEGSWLTVV.